These T cell receptor beta chains were read from a single sample in a study of response to subunit inactivated influenza vaccine. MiXCR, run by TCRdb on the RT-PCR reads, gives a single entry per CDR3 protein. The sample contains over 800,000 distinct CDR3 sequences, 21% of which appear only once. Sequences were derived from PBMCs from blood, sampled roughly 5 days after vaccination. These receptors originate from a man over 45 who received an inactivated influenza vaccine. Each CDR3 is given with its conserved first and last residue. The order of the fields is D gene, J gene, clone size, V gene, CDR3 DNA, CDR3 protein. D genes are given only for firm matches. A clone size is listed for some rows: how often the clone was seen (once, few, many), or a class if it is expanded.

D: TRBD1; J: TRBJ2-7; size: few; V: TRBV5-1; DNA: TGCGCCAGCAGCAGAACCGGGACAGAGCCCTACGAGCAGTACTTC; CDR3: CASSRTGTEPYEQYF
D: NA; J: TRBJ1-4; size: few; V: TRBV29-1; DNA: TGCAGCGTTGCCGATCTGGGACCCTATGCAACTAATGAAAAACTGTTTTTT; CDR3: CSVADLGPYATNEKLFF
D: NA; J: TRBJ2-7; size: NA; V: TRBV5-1; DNA: TGCGCCAGCAGCCGGGGCGGCCGAAGCTCCTACGAGCAGTACTTC; CDR3: CASSRGGRSSYEQYF
D: TRBD2; J: TRBJ2-7; size: few; V: TRBV6-1; DNA: TGTGCCAGCAGTGGGACTAGCGGGAGACAAGCCGTATACGAGCAGTACTTC; CDR3: CASSGTSGRQAVYEQYF
D: NA; J: TRBJ2-5; size: few; V: TRBV27; DNA: TGTGCCAGCAGTCTCAGGGGAGTAGGGCAAGAGACCCAGTACTTC; CDR3: CASSLRGVGQETQYF
D: NA; J: TRBJ2-1; size: NA; V: TRBV5-1; DNA: TGCGCCAGCAGTCCCCTCGAATTTTACAATGAGCAGTTCTTC; CDR3: CASSPLEFYNEQFF
D: TRBD1; J: TRBJ2-5; size: few; V: TRBV4-2; DNA: TGTGCCAGCAGCCAAGGATTCGGGACAGGGCTCGGGGGGGAGACCCAGTACTTC; CDR3: CASSQGFGTGLGGETQYF
D: TRBD1; J: TRBJ2-5; size: NA; V: TRBV11-2; DNA: TGTGCCAGCAGCCTCAGGGGGCTTAAGACCCAGTACTTC; CDR3: CASSLRGLKTQYF
D: TRBD1; J: TRBJ2-2; size: NA; V: TRBV6-2/TRBV6-3; DNA: TGTGCCAGCAGAACGGACAGGGGGCGGTCCGGGGAGCTGTTTTTT; CDR3: CASRTDRGRSGELFF
D: NA; J: TRBJ2-1; size: few; V: TRBV3-1; DNA: TGTGCCAGCAGTCCTTTACTATCCTTTGAGCAGTTCTTC; CDR3: CASSPLLSFEQFF
D: TRBD2; J: TRBJ2-7; size: few; V: TRBV20-1; DNA: TGCAGTGCTAGGGACTTAGCGGGCCGCTCCTACGAGCAGTACTTC; CDR3: CSARDLAGRSYEQYF
D: NA; J: TRBJ2-1; size: NA; V: TRBV11-2; DNA: TGTGCCAGCAGCTTAGGGTCCCAGGGAAGCAATGAGCAGTTCTTC; CDR3: CASSLGSQGSNEQFF
D: NA; J: TRBJ2-1; size: NA; V: TRBV28; DNA: TGTGCCAGCAGCCAACTCCCAGGTAATGAGCAGTTCTTC; CDR3: CASSQLPGNEQFF
D: NA; J: TRBJ2-5; size: NA; V: TRBV7-8; DNA: TGTGCCAGCAGCTTACAGCCTGAGGGGGAGACCCAGTACTTC; CDR3: CASSLQPEGETQYF
D: NA; J: TRBJ2-2; size: NA; V: TRBV4-3; DNA: TGCGCCAGCAGCCAAGATAGAACAGGGCCCGCCGGGGAGCTGTTTTTT; CDR3: CASSQDRTGPAGELFF
D: TRBD1; J: TRBJ2-1; size: few; V: TRBV7-8; DNA: TGTGCCAGCAGCTTATCGGGACAGAACTACAATGAGCAGTTCTTC; CDR3: CASSLSGQNYNEQFF
D: TRBD2; J: TRBJ2-1; size: few; V: TRBV7-9; DNA: TGTGCCAGCAGCTTAGTTGGGCGGGAGGGCCGTAGAGAGCAGTTCTTC; CDR3: CASSLVGREGRREQFF
D: TRBD2; J: TRBJ2-3; size: few; V: TRBV4-3; DNA: TGCGCCAGCAGCCAGAGGGTCGGACTAGCTACAGATACGCAGTATTTT; CDR3: CASSQRVGLATDTQYF
D: NA; J: TRBJ2-7; size: few; V: TRBV30; DNA: TGTGCCTGTTTAGCGAGAACCTACGAGCAGTACTTC; CDR3: CACLARTYEQYF
D: TRBD1; J: TRBJ2-2; size: NA; V: TRBV12-3/TRBV12-4; DNA: TGTGCCAGCACTACCTGGACAGGGGTCGGGGAGCTGTTTTTT; CDR3: CASTTWTGVGELFF
D: TRBD2; J: TRBJ2-1; size: NA; V: TRBV27; DNA: TGTGCCAGCAGTTTTGTAGCGGGAGGGAATGAGCAGTTCTTC; CDR3: CASSFVAGGNEQFF
D: NA; J: TRBJ2-2; size: few; V: TRBV20-1; DNA: TGCAGTGCCTCCGGAGACGGGACGGGCGGGGAGCTGTTTTTT; CDR3: CSASGDGTGGELFF
D: TRBD1; J: TRBJ2-3; size: NA; V: TRBV5-1; DNA: TGCGCCAGCAGCTTTGGACAGGCAGATACGCAGTATTTT; CDR3: CASSFGQADTQYF
D: TRBD2; J: TRBJ2-2; size: NA; V: TRBV10-2; DNA: TGCGCCAGCGGTGAGCGGGACCAGAACACCGGGGAGCTGTTTTTT; CDR3: CASGERDQNTGELFF
D: TRBD1; J: TRBJ1-1; size: NA; V: TRBV30; DNA: TGTGCCTGGAACAGGGGCTCCGAAGCTTTCTTT; CDR3: CAWNRGSEAFF
D: NA; J: TRBJ1-4; size: few; V: TRBV5-1; DNA: TGCGCCAGCAGAAGTGGGCGTGAAAATGAAAAACTGTTTTTT; CDR3: CASRSGRENEKLFF
D: NA; J: TRBJ2-1; size: NA; V: TRBV29-1; DNA: TGCAGCGTTGAAGACGGAAGGAGCTCCTACAATGAGCAGTTCTTC; CDR3: CSVEDGRSSYNEQFF
D: NA; J: TRBJ2-7; size: few; V: TRBV12-3/TRBV12-4; DNA: TGTGCCAGCAGTTTAGAGCTAGCGTACGAGCAGTACTTC; CDR3: CASSLELAYEQYF
D: NA; J: TRBJ2-3; size: NA; V: TRBV13; DNA: TGTGCCAGCAGCACCCGGAAGACAGTTACGCATCCTACTAGCACAGATACGCAGTATTTT; CDR3: CASSTRKTVTHPTSTDTQYF
D: NA; J: TRBJ1-2; size: few; V: TRBV7-2; DNA: TGTGCCAGCAGACAAAGTTGGGGTGGCTACACCTTC; CDR3: CASRQSWGGYTF
D: TRBD1; J: TRBJ1-1; size: NA; V: TRBV5-1; DNA: TGCGCCAGCAGCCCTGGACAGGAGCTGATGAACACTGAAGCTTTCTTT; CDR3: CASSPGQELMNTEAFF
D: TRBD1; J: TRBJ1-1; size: NA; V: TRBV5-5; DNA: TGTGCCAGCAGCTTGGGGACAGGGTTCACTGAAGCTTTCTTT; CDR3: CASSLGTGFTEAFF
D: NA; J: TRBJ2-6; size: NA; V: TRBV9; DNA: TGTGCCAGCAGCATGGACAGAAACTCTGGGGCCAACGTCCTGACTTTC; CDR3: CASSMDRNSGANVLTF
D: NA; J: TRBJ2-1; size: NA; V: TRBV5-1; DNA: TGCGCCAGCAGCTTGGATCTAGCGCCCAGCGAGCAGTTCTTC; CDR3: CASSLDLAPSEQFF
D: NA; J: TRBJ2-5; size: few; V: TRBV6-2/TRBV6-3; DNA: TGTGCCAGCGGTGTGGCGAGGGTGTCCCAGTACTTC; CDR3: CASGVARVSQYF
D: NA; J: TRBJ2-1; size: NA; V: TRBV12-3/TRBV12-4; DNA: TGTGCCAGCAGTTTCCCGCGCGGGCGGTCGAGCTCCTACAATGAGCAGTTCTTC; CDR3: CASSFPRGRSSSYNEQFF
D: NA; J: TRBJ1-4; size: few; V: TRBV6-1; DNA: TGTGCCAGCAGTGAACACGGGAGTGAAAAACTGTTTTTT; CDR3: CASSEHGSEKLFF
D: TRBD1; J: TRBJ1-1; size: NA; V: TRBV20-1; DNA: TGCAGTGCTTTTACAGGGGCGAACACTGAAGCTTTCTTT; CDR3: CSAFTGANTEAFF
D: TRBD1; J: TRBJ2-7; size: NA; V: TRBV28; DNA: TGTGCCAGCAGTTCCACAGGGGCAGTAGGGTACGAGCAGTACTTC; CDR3: CASSSTGAVGYEQYF
D: NA; J: TRBJ2-5; size: few; V: TRBV11-2; DNA: TGTGCCAGCAGCTTAGATTTCTCCGTCGAGACCCAGTACTTC; CDR3: CASSLDFSVETQYF
D: NA; J: TRBJ1-4; size: NA; V: TRBV3-1; DNA: TGTGCCAGCAGCCAAGGTCCTAATGAAAAACTGTTTTTT; CDR3: CASSQGPNEKLFF
D: NA; J: TRBJ2-7; size: many; V: TRBV20-1; DNA: TGCAGTGCTAGAGGGTCCAGGGTCTTAGACTACGAGCAGTACTTC; CDR3: CSARGSRVLDYEQYF
D: NA; J: TRBJ2-7; size: many; V: TRBV10-3; DNA: TGTGCCATCAGTGAAACGGAAAGCTCCTACGAGCAGTACTTC; CDR3: CAISETESSYEQYF
D: NA; J: TRBJ2-7; size: NA; V: TRBV5-1; DNA: TGCGCCAGCAAATCCGACGGAGACTACGAGCAGTACTTC; CDR3: CASKSDGDYEQYF
D: NA; J: TRBJ1-2; size: many; V: TRBV20-1; DNA: TGCAGTGCCCCGATCTATGGCTACACCTTC; CDR3: CSAPIYGYTF
D: TRBD1; J: TRBJ1-2; size: NA; V: TRBV6-5; DNA: TGTGCCAGCAGTTCGGGACAGGGAGTCTATGGCTACACCTTC; CDR3: CASSSGQGVYGYTF
D: TRBD1; J: TRBJ2-7; size: NA; V: TRBV6-1; DNA: TGTGCCAGCAGAGAACAACCGGGACAGCCCTACGAGCAGTACTTC; CDR3: CASREQPGQPYEQYF
D: NA; J: TRBJ2-1; size: NA; V: TRBV7-2; DNA: TGTGCCAGCAGCTTTGCCCCCGCGGGCGAAACCTACAATGAGCAGTTCTTC; CDR3: CASSFAPAGETYNEQFF
D: TRBD2; J: TRBJ2-3; size: few; V: TRBV12-3/TRBV12-4; DNA: TGTGCCAGCCTTCTAGCGGGGGGTCGGGATACGCAGTATTTT; CDR3: CASLLAGGRDTQYF
D: NA; J: TRBJ2-7; size: few; V: TRBV28; DNA: TGTGCCAGCAGTTTCCGGAGGCAGGGACCCTACGAGCAGTACTTC; CDR3: CASSFRRQGPYEQYF
D: NA; J: TRBJ2-7; size: few; V: TRBV4-1; DNA: TGCGCCAGCAGCCCCCTACCGACAGGGGCGGGAGACTACGAGCAGTACTTC; CDR3: CASSPLPTGAGDYEQYF
D: NA; J: TRBJ1-2; size: NA; V: TRBV10-2; DNA: TGCGCCAGCAGTGAGTCCCAGGGGAGAAGTGATGGCTACACCTTC; CDR3: CASSESQGRSDGYTF
D: NA; J: TRBJ2-7; size: few; V: TRBV20-1; DNA: TGCAGTGTAAGGCAGGGGTCATTCAACTCCTACGAGCAGTACTTC; CDR3: CSVRQGSFNSYEQYF
D: NA; J: TRBJ1-6; size: NA; V: TRBV12-3/TRBV12-4; DNA: TGTGCCAGCAGGGGGTCGTTGGTGGGCAACTATAATTCACCCCTCCACTTT; CDR3: CASRGSLVGNYNSPLHF
D: NA; J: TRBJ1-1; size: NA; V: TRBV7-6; DNA: TGTGCCAGCAGCCAGCAGGGAGGGAAAACTGAAGCTTTCTTT; CDR3: CASSQQGGKTEAFF